This T cell receptor beta chain is from a study of memory CD8 T cells in hepatitis C reinfection (dated by TCRdb to about 2017). Some background on the complete study: Among the donors, three cleared two back-to-back HCV infections on their own, whereas two got rid of a primary infection but ended up chronically infected after reinfection. Pre-reinfection samples were collected between 55 and 20 weeks before reinfection was detected. Between the late 2000s and the early 2010s, about five reinfection cases that had stored pre-reinfection samples were identified. HCV reinfection was defined as a positive HCV RNA test following two negative tests taken at least 60 days apart. In the reinfection study, participants who had previously resolved an HCV infection were followed up every 3 months. Across an HCV reinfection episode in five donors, the study followed the TCR beta repertoire of virus-specific CD8 T cells over time.

V is cut by 4 bases and J by 0 bases, and the space between the germline ends is 7 bases. The CDR1 and CDR2 encoded by the germline V gene are SQVTM and ANQGSEA. Counted from cysteine to phenylalanine, this CDR3 has 13 amino acids. Kept here is only the CDR3 DNA, which spans 39 bases and is read in frame from base 1. Receptor amplification or capture employed the immunoSEQ multiplex PCR assay. Genomic DNA was extracted from the sorted cells, and Adaptive Biotechnologies' automated high-throughput method was used to sequence the TCR beta V, D and J regions. A two-step, bias-controlled multiplex PCR was used to amplify CDR3 regions. Amplified TCR beta libraries were sequenced on an Illumina instrument. Turning to the authors' computational methods: The demultiplexed reads were processed to cut down on amplification and sequencing bias, and the IMGT database was used to assign CDR3 sequences to gene families. Repertoire data were analyzed with ImmunoSEQ software version 2.0. Out-of-frame sequences and sequences with stop codons in the CDR3 were removed from clonotype lists. Clonotypes with a frequency below 0.01% were excluded because such clonotypes corresponded to less than one cell. Richness was computed as observed richness divided by input cell number, and evenness as Shannon entropy divided by log observed richness. Simpson diversity and Morisita-Horn overlap indices were used to quantify repertoire diversity and similarity between time points. Clonotypes were sorted into dominant (>1%), sub-dominant (0.5-0.99%), low abundance (0.1-0.49%) or lowest abundance (<0.1%) groups. The germline index was obtained by subtracting total nucleotide additions from total CDR3 length and then dividing the result by total CDR3 length. TCRdb took this table from immuneACCESS and kept in-frame rearrangements with V and J called. Such tables lack part of the clones; where checked against another copy, unresolved V genes explain under half of the gap, and the rest is unexplained. The V and J calls and clone size were taken over from that table, and D and trimming were inferred from the DNA. This sample is represented by over 45,000 clones; about 90% of them were singletons. The leading ten clones occupy less than 1.2% of the sample.

General study outcomes and caveats: Because only five or six donors were included, definitive conclusions about public clonotypes linked to secondary clearance were beyond the reach of the study.

Reading the label with the study, this specimen's time point is: pre-reinfection, 55 to 20 weeks before reinfection detection. TCR sequencing was performed on the sorted cells directly ex vivo, without any in vitro expansion beforehand. Donors were people who inject drugs enrolled in the Montreal Acute Hepatitis C Cohort Study (HEPCO) in Canada. As controls, total naive CD8 T cells were sorted as viable CD3+ CD8+ CD45RO- cells from two donors at all three reinfection time points. Before sorting, cryopreserved peripheral blood mononuclear cells were thawed and used as the source for purifying CD8 T cells. The MACS CD8+ T cell Isolation Kit was used to enrich CD8 T cells through negative selection. Cells were sorted on a BD FACSAria II sorter running FACSDiva software, and FlowJo was used to analyze the data. A note on this clone: Its antigen is unknown. One base away there is no much larger clone; base qualities are not given.

Sample: naive CD8+ T cells sorted from blood. The sample's cell subset or site label, decoded: total naive CD8+CD45RO- T cells. Recombination connected TRBV29-1 to TRBJ1-3; no confident D gene assignment can be made. The TCR comes from a man in his late teens or twenties with hepatitis C virus infection. Here is the DNA: TGCAGCGTTGTAACGGGCTCTGGAAACACCATATATTTT. The translation is CSVVTGSGNTIYF.